This T cell receptor beta chain originates from a study of early T cells in non-severe SARS-CoV-2 infection. Study-wide findings and caveats: A preference for anti-spike CD8 responses marked VDJdb matching, which missed private and CD4 specificities.

This CDR3 is built from 13 residues. V shed 6 bases and J shed 7 bases, with 13 bases lying between them. CDR1 and CDR2 from the germline V gene are MNHEY and SVGAGI. Each CDR3 protein is one row after TCRdb ran MiXCR on the 5' RACE reads. Of 71,000 or so distinct CDR3 sequences listed, roughly an eighth were seen once; the top ten hold over 12%. There are a few counts of this clonotype. Its antigen is not identified. This sequence was found in an adult who was a healthcare worker with PCR-confirmed SARS-CoV-2 infection or an uninfected control (not recorded which). The V and J genes are TRBV6-5 and TRBJ2-4; D possibly uses TRBD1 or TRBD2 (6 bases each). The specimen sequenced was whole blood. The CDR3 here is CASRGGPGNIQYF. CDR3 in DNA: TGTGCCAGCAGGGGGGGCCCAGGGAACATTCAGTACTTC.